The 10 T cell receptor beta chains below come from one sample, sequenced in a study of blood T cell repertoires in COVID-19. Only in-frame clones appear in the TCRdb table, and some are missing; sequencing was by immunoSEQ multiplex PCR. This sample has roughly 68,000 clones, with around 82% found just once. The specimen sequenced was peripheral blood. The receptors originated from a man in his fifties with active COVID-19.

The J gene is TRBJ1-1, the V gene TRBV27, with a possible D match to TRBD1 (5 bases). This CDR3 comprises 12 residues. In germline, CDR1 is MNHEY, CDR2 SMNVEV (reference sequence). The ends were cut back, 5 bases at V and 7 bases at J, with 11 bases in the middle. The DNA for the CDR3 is TGTGCCAGCAGTCCCTGGGGGGGTGAAGCTTTCTTT. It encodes CASSPWGGEAFF.

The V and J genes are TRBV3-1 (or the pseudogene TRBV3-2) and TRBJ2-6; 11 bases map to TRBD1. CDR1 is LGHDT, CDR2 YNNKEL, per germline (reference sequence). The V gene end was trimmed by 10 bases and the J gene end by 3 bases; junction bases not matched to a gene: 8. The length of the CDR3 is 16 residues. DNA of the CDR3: TGTGCCAACTGGGGGGACAGGGGGTTTGGGGCCAACGTCCTGACTTTC. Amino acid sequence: CANWGDRGFGANVLTF.

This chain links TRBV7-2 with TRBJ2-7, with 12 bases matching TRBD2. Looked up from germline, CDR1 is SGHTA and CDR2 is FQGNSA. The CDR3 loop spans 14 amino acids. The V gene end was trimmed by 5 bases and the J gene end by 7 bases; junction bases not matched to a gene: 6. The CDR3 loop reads CASSRTSGEGEQYF. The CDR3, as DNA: TGTGCCAGCAGCCGGACTAGCGGGGAGGGAGAGCAGTACTTC.

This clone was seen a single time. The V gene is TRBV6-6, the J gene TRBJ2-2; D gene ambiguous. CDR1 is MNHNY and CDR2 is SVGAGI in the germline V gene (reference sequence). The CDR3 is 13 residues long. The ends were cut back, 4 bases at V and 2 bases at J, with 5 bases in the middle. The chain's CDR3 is CASSSTNTGELFF. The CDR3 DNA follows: TGTGCCAGCAGTTCCACAAACACCGGGGAGCTGTTTTTT.

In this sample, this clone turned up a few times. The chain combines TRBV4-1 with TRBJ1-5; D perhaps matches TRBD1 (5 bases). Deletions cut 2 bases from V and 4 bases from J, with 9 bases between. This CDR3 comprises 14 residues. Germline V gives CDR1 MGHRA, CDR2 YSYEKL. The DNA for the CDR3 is TGCGCCAGCAGCCAAAGGGACTTTAATCAGCCCCAGCATTTT. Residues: CASSQRDFNQPQHF.

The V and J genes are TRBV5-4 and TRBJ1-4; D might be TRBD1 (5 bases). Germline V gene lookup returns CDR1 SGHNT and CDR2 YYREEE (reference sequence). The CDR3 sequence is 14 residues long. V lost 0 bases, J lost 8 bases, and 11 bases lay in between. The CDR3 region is CASSLVGAGEKLFF. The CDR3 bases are TGTGCCAGCAGCTTGGTTGGGGCGGGGGAAAAACTGTTTTTT. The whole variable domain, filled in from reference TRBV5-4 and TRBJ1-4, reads ETGVTQSPTHLIKTRGQQVTLRCSSQSGHNTVSWYQQALGQGPQFIFQYYREEENGRGNFPPRFSGLQFPNYSSELNVNALELDDSALYLCASSLVGAGEKLFFGSGTQLSVL.

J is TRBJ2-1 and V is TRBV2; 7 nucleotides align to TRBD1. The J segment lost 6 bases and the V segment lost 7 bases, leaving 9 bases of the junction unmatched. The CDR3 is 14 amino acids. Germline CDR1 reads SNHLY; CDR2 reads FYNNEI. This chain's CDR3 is CASKGAVASNEQFF. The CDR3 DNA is TGTGCCAGCAAGGGGGCCGTGGCGAGCAATGAGCAGTTCTTC.

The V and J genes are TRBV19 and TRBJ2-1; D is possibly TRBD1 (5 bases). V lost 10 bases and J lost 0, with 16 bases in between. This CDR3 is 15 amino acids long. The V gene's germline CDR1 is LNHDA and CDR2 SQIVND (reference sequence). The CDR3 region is CATKVQVHSYNEQFF. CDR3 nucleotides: TGTGCCACCAAGGTACAGGTCCACTCCTACAATGAGCAGTTCTTC.

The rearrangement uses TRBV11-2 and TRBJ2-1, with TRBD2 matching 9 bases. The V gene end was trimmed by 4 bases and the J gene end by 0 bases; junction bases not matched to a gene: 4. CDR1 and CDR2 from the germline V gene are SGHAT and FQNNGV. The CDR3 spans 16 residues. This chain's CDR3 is CASSSISGSSYNEQFF. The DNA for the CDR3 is TGTGCCAGCAGCTCCATTAGCGGGAGCTCCTACAATGAGCAGTTCTTC.

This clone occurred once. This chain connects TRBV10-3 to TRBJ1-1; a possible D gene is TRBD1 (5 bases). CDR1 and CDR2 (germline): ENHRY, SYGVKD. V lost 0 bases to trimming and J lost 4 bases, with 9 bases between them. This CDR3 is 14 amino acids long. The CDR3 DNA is TGTGCCATCAGTGAGTCGGGGGGTGGCACTGAAGCTTTCTTT. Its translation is CAISESGGGTEAFF.